The rows below give T cell receptor beta chains drawn from one sample of a study of identical twins. MiXCR, run by TCRdb on the 5' RACE reads, gives a single entry per CDR3 protein. The sample gives about 520,000 distinct CDR3 sequences, 22% of which show up once; roughly 0.9% is in the top ten. Another study also made use of these data, one on T cells expressing NK-cell markers.

Sequenced: CD4+ T cells sorted from blood. Every receptor here comes from a woman between 18 and 29 years old in good health. The CDR3 runs from the conserved cysteine through the conserved F or W. The D gene is left open where the match is weak. Expanded clones are given a class, and other clones once, few, many or no size at all.

v_call	clone_size	j_call	d_call	cdr3_nt	cdr3_aa
TRBV5-1	-	TRBJ2-1	-	TGCGCCAGCGGGGTCGGGTACAATGAGCAGTTCTTC	CASGVGYNEQFF
TRBV5-5	-	TRBJ2-5	-	TGTGCCAGCAGCCGACCGGGAGACCAAGAGACCCAGTACTTC	CASSRPGDQETQYF
TRBV15	-	TRBJ2-1	-	TGTGCCACCAGCAGAAGCATTGGAGGAGACTCCTACAATGAGCAGTTCTTC	CATSRSIGGDSYNEQFF
TRBV10-3	few	TRBJ2-7	TRBD1	TGTGCCATCAGTGAGCGGGGACAGAGCTCCTACGAGCAGTACTTC	CAISERGQSSYEQYF
TRBV4-3	few	TRBJ1-3	-	TGCGCCAGCAGCCAACGGGTTCACGGAAACACCATATATTTT	CASSQRVHGNTIYF
TRBV20-1	few	TRBJ2-7	-	TGCAGTGCTAGCCGGACTGGCTCCTACGAGCAGTACTTC	CSASRTGSYEQYF
TRBV3-1	few	TRBJ2-2	-	TGTGCCAGCAGCCACGCTACCGGGGAGCTGTTTTTT	CASSHATGELFF
TRBV10-3	-	TRBJ1-6	-	TGTGCCATCAGTGATGGAGAATCACCCCTCCACTTT	CAISDGESPLHF
TRBV7-9	many	TRBJ1-4	-	TGTGCCAGCAGCAAAGGGGACCTAAACAACGGTGAAAAACTGTTTTTT	CASSKGDLNNGEKLFF
TRBV7-3	once	TRBJ1-1	TRBD1	TGTGCCAGCAGCCCTCTGACAGGGACAGCTTTCTTT	CASSPLTGTAFF
TRBV20-1	few	TRBJ2-7	-	TGCAGTGCCGTCGGGGGAGGCGAGCAGTACTTC	CSAVGGGEQYF
TRBV20-1	few	TRBJ2-5	TRBD2	TGCAGTGCTCCCCCGCGGGGGAAAGAGACCCAGTACTTC	CSAPPRGKETQYF
TRBV20-1	few	TRBJ1-4	-	TGCAGTGCGCTCGGTGGGGGGAACTATGAAAAACTGTTTTTT	CSALGGGNYEKLFF
TRBV20-1	few	TRBJ1-5	-	TGCAGTGCAAACAGGGGCAATCAGCCCCAGCATTTT	CSANRGNQPQHF
TRBV5-1	few	TRBJ2-7	-	TGCGCCAGCAGCCAGACACCTATTTCGGTCCCCGAGCAGTACTTC	CASSQTPISVPEQYF
TRBV5-6	few	TRBJ2-2	-	TGTGCCAGCAGCTTCCCTACGGACACCGGGGAGCTGTTTTTT	CASSFPTDTGELFF
TRBV29-1	-	TRBJ1-2	-	TGCAGCGTTGGTATGGCAGAAGGCTACACCTTC	CSVGMAEGYTF
TRBV10-3	few	TRBJ2-7	-	TGTGCCATCAGTGAGCTACCCAGGGCTCCCTACGAGCAGTACTTC	CAISELPRAPYEQYF
TRBV28	few	TRBJ1-4	-	TGTGCCAGCAGTTTGGAAGGATTTAACGAAAAACTGTTTTTT	CASSLEGFNEKLFF
TRBV7-8	few	TRBJ2-7	-	TGTGCCAGCAGCTTAGCGACACCCCACCGTTCCGAGCAGTACTTC	CASSLATPHRSEQYF
TRBV6-5	-	TRBJ2-7	TRBD1	TGTGCCAGCAGTTACCCTTGGACAGGGGACCACGAGCAGTACTTC	CASSYPWTGDHEQYF
TRBV20-1	-	TRBJ1-5	-	TGCAGTGCTGGACGGAACAATCAGCCCCAGCATTTT	CSAGRNNQPQHF